This is a list of T cell receptor beta chains from one sample in a study of cytomegalovirus exposure and HLA in healthy donors. Sequenced by immunoSEQ multiplex PCR; TCRdb stores in-frame clones only, minus some. The repertoire includes roughly 290,000 clones, 75% to 90% of them detected once, and about 0.28% sits in the top ten. The sequenced sample consisted of PBMCs. These receptors were obtained from a girl aged 2-10 years in good health and CMV-seronegative. Each CDR3 is given with its conserved first and last residue. D genes are given only for firm matches. Rows give clone size only sometimes, using once, few, many, or a class for an expanded clone.

clone_size	v_call	d_call	j_call	cdr3_nt	cdr3_aa
.	TRBV9	TRBD2	TRBJ2-1	TGTGCCAGCAGCGTAGGGACGAGGCGGGGGGCGGACTACAATGAGCAGTTCTTC	CASSVGTRRGADYNEQFF
.	TRBV7-9	TRBD1	TRBJ1-1	TGTGCCAGCAGCCTGGGGACAGGGGACACTGAAGCTTTCTTT	CASSLGTGDTEAFF
.	TRBV18	.	TRBJ2-7	TGTGCCAGCTCACCTTTGCGGGGTAGGTCCTACGAGCAGTACTTC	CASSPLRGRSYEQYF
.	TRBV19	.	TRBJ2-1	TGTGCCAGTAGTATGGATCTGTATCGGGATGAGCAGTTCTTC	CASSMDLYRDEQFF
.	TRBV28	.	TRBJ1-6	TGTGCCAGCAGTTTAACCAGTACCAATTCACCCCTCCACTTT	CASSLTSTNSPLHF
.	TRBV7-9	.	TRBJ2-2	TGTGCCAGCAGCTTAACAAGCGGAACTACCGGGGAGCTGTTTTTT	CASSLTSGTTGELFF
.	TRBV7-9	.	TRBJ1-2	TGTGCCAGCAGCCCTCCGGGGGACTATGGCTACACCTTC	CASSPPGDYGYTF
once	TRBV5-4	.	TRBJ1-6	TGTGCCAGCAGCCTGGCCCCTGGCAGAATTAATTCACCCCTCCACTTT	CASSLAPGRINSPLHF
.	TRBV6-1	TRBD2	TRBJ2-5	TGTGCCAGCAAACTAGCGGGAGCTGTTGAGACCCAGTACTTC	CASKLAGAVETQYF
.	TRBV27	TRBD2	TRBJ2-2	TGTGCCAGCAGTTCGAAGCGGGGGGACACCGGGGAGCTGTTTTTT	CASSSKRGDTGELFF
once	TRBV6-5	TRBD1	TRBJ1-3	TGTGCCAGCAGTTACTCCTCCAGGGGGTTCGGAAACACCATATATTTT	CASSYSSRGFGNTIYF
once	TRBV4-1	.	TRBJ1-2	TGCGCCAGCAGCCAAAGAGAGGGAGCATTTGGTGGCTACACCTTC	CASSQREGAFGGYTF
few	TRBV7-9	TRBD1	TRBJ1-1	TGTGCCAGCAGGCGGACAGGGCTCGTTGCTGAAGCTTTCTTT	CASRRTGLVAEAFF
.	TRBV10-3	TRBD1	TRBJ1-2	TGTGCCATCAGCCCGACAGGGGACCGGGGCTACACCTTC	CAISPTGDRGYTF
.	TRBV9	.	TRBJ2-5	TGTGCCAGCAGCGCTAGCCCGTACCAAGAGACCCAGTACTTC	CASSASPYQETQYF
.	TRBV2	TRBD2	TRBJ2-1	TGTGCCAGAAGGGGGGGACTAGCGGGGGCCATTGGGAATGAGCAGTTCTTC	CARRGGLAGAIGNEQFF
.	TRBV11-1	TRBD2	TRBJ2-7	TGTGCCAGCAGCCCCAGACTAGCGGGGCGGCGGGAGCAGTACTTC	CASSPRLAGRREQYF
once	TRBV28	.	TRBJ1-5	TGTGCCAGCAAGACAGAATACAATCAGCCCCAGCATTTT	CASKTEYNQPQHF
.	TRBV4-2	.	TRBJ1-2	TGTGCCAGCACCGCTTTCCAGGGGCGCCGGGATGGCTACACCTTC	CASTAFQGRRDGYTF
few	TRBV4-1	.	TRBJ2-2	TGCGCCAGCAGCCAGGTCGACAGGAACACCGGGGAGCTGTTTTTT	CASSQVDRNTGELFF
.	TRBV28	TRBD2	TRBJ2-2	TGTGCCAGCAAATGGGAGCGGCGGGAGAGTTACACCGGGGAGCTGTTTTTT	CASKWERRESYTGELFF
.	TRBV7-9	.	TRBJ2-6	TGTGCCAGCAGCTTATTCCGGATAGCCTCTGGGGCCAACGTCCTGACTTTC	CASSLFRIASGANVLTF
.	TRBV27	TRBD2	TRBJ2-7	TGTGCCAGCAGTTTAGCTAGCGGGGGGACCTACGAGCAGTACTTC	CASSLASGGTYEQYF
.	TRBV5-6	.	TRBJ2-7	TGTGCCAGCAGCCCTAATCAAGCCGCTAAGCAGTACTTC	CASSPNQAAKQYF
few	TRBV5-4	TRBD1	TRBJ1-2	TGTGCCAGCAGCTTTGACCCAAACAGGGGGCATGGCTACACCTTC	CASSFDPNRGHGYTF
.	TRBV9	TRBD2	TRBJ2-1	TGTGCCAGCAGCGCACTAGCGGGGGGGGATGAGCAGTTCTTC	CASSALAGGDEQFF
.	TRBV5-1	TRBD1	TRBJ2-7	TGCGCCAGCAGCCTGGGACAGGCTTTCTCCTACGAGCAGTACTTC	CASSLGQAFSYEQYF
.	TRBV6-5	.	TRBJ2-1	TGTGCCAGCACGCTATCTATACGAGGGAATGAGCAGTTCTTC	CASTLSIRGNEQFF
.	TRBV4-1	.	TRBJ1-1	TGCGCCAGCAGCCAAGGCGGGGCTGAAGCTTTCTTT	CASSQGGAEAFF
.	TRBV29-1	.	TRBJ1-3	TGCAGCGTTGTGGGCCGGGGAGAGTTCGGAAACACCATATATTTT	CSVVGRGEFGNTIYF
.	TRBV9	.	TRBJ2-7	TGTGCCAGCAGCGTAGACAGGGTCGGATCCGAGCAGTACTTC	CASSVDRVGSEQYF
.	TRBV5-1	.	TRBJ2-1	TGCGCCAGCAGCTTGCGCATAAGAATGTCCAGGGGGGCCTACAATGAGCAGTTCTTC	CASSLRIRMSRGAYNEQFF
few	TRBV10-3	.	TRBJ1-2	TGTGCCATCAGTGAGAGACAGATCCATGGCTACACCTTC	CAISERQIHGYTF
.	TRBV13	TRBD1	TRBJ2-1	TGTGCCAGCAGCCCGGGACAGGAGACGGGTAGAAATGAGCAGTTCTTC	CASSPGQETGRNEQFF
.	TRBV28	.	TRBJ1-3	TGTGCCAGCAGTCAGGGAGGAAACACCATATATTTT	CASSQGGNTIYF
.	TRBV15	.	TRBJ2-5	TGTGCCACCAGCAGACCAGGGGAGGAGACCCAGTACTTC	CATSRPGEETQYF
.	TRBV30	.	TRBJ2-1	TGTGCCTGGAGTGTCTCGTATAATGAGCAGTTCTTC	CAWSVSYNEQFF
.	TRBV9	TRBD1	TRBJ1-6	TGTGCCAGCAGCGTTAAGGGGGCAGGGTATTCACCCCTCCACTTT	CASSVKGAGYSPLHF
few	TRBV7-9	TRBD1	TRBJ2-5	TGTGCCAGCAGCAAAACAGGGGGCCAAGAGACCCAGTACTTC	CASSKTGGQETQYF
.	TRBV4-2	TRBD2	TRBJ2-7	TGTGCCAGCAGCCAAGCGTATGCGGGAGGTTCCTACGAGCAGTACTTC	CASSQAYAGGSYEQYF
.	TRBV18	TRBD1	TRBJ1-1	TGTGCCAGCTCACTGGACACAGGGGGGGGGACTGAAGCTTTCTTT	CASSLDTGGGTEAFF